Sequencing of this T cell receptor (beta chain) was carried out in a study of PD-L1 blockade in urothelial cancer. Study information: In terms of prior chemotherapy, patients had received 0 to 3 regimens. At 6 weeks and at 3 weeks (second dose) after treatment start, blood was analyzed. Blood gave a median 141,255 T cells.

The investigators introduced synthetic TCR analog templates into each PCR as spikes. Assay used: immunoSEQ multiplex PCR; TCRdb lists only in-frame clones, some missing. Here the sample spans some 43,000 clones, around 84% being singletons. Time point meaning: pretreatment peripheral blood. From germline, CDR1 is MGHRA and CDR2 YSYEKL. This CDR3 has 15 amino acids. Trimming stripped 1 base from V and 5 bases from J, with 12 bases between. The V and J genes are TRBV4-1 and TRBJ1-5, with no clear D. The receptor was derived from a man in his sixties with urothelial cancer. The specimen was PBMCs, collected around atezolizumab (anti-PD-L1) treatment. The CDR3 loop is CASSQVEGVHQPQHF. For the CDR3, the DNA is TGCGCCAGCAGCCAAGTGGAAGGAGTTCATCAGCCCCAGCATTTT.